These T cell receptor beta chains were read from a single sample in a study of molecular identifiers for immune sequencing clone quantification. MiXCR was run by TCRdb on the PCR reads, yielding one entry per CDR3 protein. The sample includes 80,000 to 100,000 distinct CDR3 sequences, more than 20% of them seen just once. The sample comprised naive CD8+ T cells from blood, with Jurkat cell RNA spiked in. Every receptor here comes from a human donor in good health. Some libraries in this study had Jurkat cell RNA spiked in. CDR3s include the opening cysteine and the closing phenylalanine or tryptophan. Each record gives: D gene, V gene, clone size, J gene, CDR3 protein, CDR3 DNA. A D gene is named only where the DNA matches it firmly. A clone size is listed for some rows: how often the clone was seen (once, few, many), or a class if it is expanded.

>TRBD2|TRBV12-3/TRBV12-4|NA|TRBJ2-7
CASNPGGASYEQYF
TGTGCCAGCAACCCGGGGGGTGCGTCCTACGAGCAGTACTTC
>NA|TRBV5-6|NA|TRBJ2-4
CASSAQPGEGAKNIQYF
TGTGCCAGCAGCGCACAGCCAGGGGAGGGCGCCAAAAACATTCAGTACTTC
>NA|TRBV3-1|few|TRBJ2-2
CASSQAYDTANTGELFF
TGTGCCAGCAGCCAAGCGTACGACACAGCGAACACCGGGGAGCTGTTTTTT
>NA|TRBV12-3/TRBV12-4|many|TRBJ1-1
CASSLSVNTEAFF
TGTGCCAGCAGTCTTTCCGTGAACACTGAAGCTTTCTTT
>TRBD1|TRBV7-9|many|TRBJ2-7
CASTGTGVYEQYF
TGTGCCAGCACTGGGACAGGGGTGTACGAGCAGTACTTC
>TRBD1|TRBV6-2/TRBV6-3|many|TRBJ1-1
CASSYSTGQGFAEAFF
TGTGCCAGCAGTTACTCCACGGGACAGGGATTCGCTGAAGCTTTCTTT
>NA|TRBV6-5|many|TRBJ2-5
CASSYFVSVGFETQYF
TGTGCCAGCAGTTACTTCGTATCGGTTGGTTTCGAGACCCAGTACTTC
>TRBD2|TRBV7-9|many|TRBJ2-3
CASSQYEREGDTQYF
TGTGCCAGCAGCCAGTACGAGCGGGAGGGAGATACGCAGTATTTT
>NA|TRBV20-1|many|TRBJ2-2
CSARDGGTGELFF
TGCAGTGCTAGGGATGGGGGTACCGGGGAGCTGTTTTTT
>NA|TRBV1|many|TRBJ1-5
CTSSQRTARPQHF
TGCACCAGCAGCCAAAGGACGGCTAGGCCCCAGCATTTT
>TRBD2|TRBV27|many|TRBJ2-3
CASSSSGGITDTQYF
TGTGCCAGCAGTTCAAGCGGGGGGATCACAGATACGCAGTATTTT
>NA|TRBV6-5|few|TRBJ2-7
CASSYSPGNGYEQYF
TGTGCCAGCAGTTACTCCCCCGGGAACGGGTACGAGCAGTACTTC
>TRBD2|TRBV30|many|TRBJ2-7
CAWSAIAGVYEQYF
TGTGCCTGGAGTGCCATAGCGGGAGTCTACGAGCAGTACTTC
>NA|TRBV7-2|NA|TRBJ2-1
CASSLAKGLGGLEQFF
TGTGCCAGCAGCTTAGCAAAGGGCTTGGGGGGCCTCGAGCAGTTCTTC
>TRBD2|TRBV7-8|many|TRBJ2-1
CASSSGLAGRSSYNEQFF
TGTGCCAGCAGCTCGGGACTAGCGGGCAGGAGCTCCTACAATGAGCAGTTCTTC
>NA|TRBV6-2/TRBV6-3|NA|TRBJ2-3
CASSYTTKDTPVTDTQYF
TGTGCCAGCAGTTACACGACTAAGGACACTCCCGTCACAGATACGCAGTATTTT
>NA|TRBV20-1|many|TRBJ1-5
CSARDDGPQHF
TGCAGTGCTAGAGATGATGGGCCCCAGCATTTT
>TRBD2|TRBV20-1|many|TRBJ2-5
CSAQSGSGQETQYF
TGCAGTGCTCAGAGCGGGAGTGGCCAAGAGACCCAGTACTTC
>TRBD1|TRBV7-2|few|TRBJ1-2
CASSPSTGDRYGYTF
TGTGCCAGCAGCCCTTCGACAGGGGACCGGTATGGCTACACCTTC
>TRBD1|TRBV7-2|many|TRBJ1-6
CASSYGQGLGAPLHF
TGTGCCAGCAGCTATGGACAGGGCCTAGGGGCACCCCTCCACTTT
>TRBD1|TRBV7-2|NA|TRBJ2-1
CASSLGEFDLRLGGEQFF
TGTGCCAGCAGCTTGGGAGAGTTCGACTTGCGTCTAGGGGGCGAGCAGTTCTTC
>TRBD2|TRBV7-9|NA|TRBJ2-3
CASSLGVASGGADTQYF
TGTGCCAGCAGCTTAGGTGTCGCTAGCGGGGGCGCAGATACGCAGTACTTT
>NA|TRBV6-6|many|TRBJ1-1
CASTRILGETLRSEAFF
TGTGCCAGCACAAGAATCTTAGGGGAAACACTACGCTCTGAAGCTTTCTTT
>NA|TRBV12-3/TRBV12-4|many|TRBJ2-7
CASSRGAYEQYF
TGTGCCAGCAGCCGAGGGGCCTACGAGCAGTACTTC
>TRBD1|TRBV28|many|TRBJ2-3
CASSSTRDRVGDTQYF
TGTGCCAGCAGTTCCACTAGGGACAGGGTTGGCGATACGCAGTATTTT
>NA|TRBV6-2/TRBV6-3|many|TRBJ1-1
CASSPVENTEAFF
TGTGCCAGCAGTCCCGTCGAGAACACTGAAGCTTTCTTT